This TCR beta chain was captured by sequencing in a study of identical twins. This clonotype was picked up many times. CDR3 length equals 12 residues. Trimming pared 7 bases from V and 6 bases from J, leaving 15 bases between. Per the germline V gene, CDR1 is DFQATT and CDR2 is SNEGSKA (reference sequence). TCRdb reprocessed the 5' RACE reads with MiXCR, giving one entry per CDR3 protein. The table includes 150,000 or so distinct CDR3 sequences, approximately 3.5% detected once. V usage is TRBV20-1 and J usage is TRBJ1-2; TRBD1 might be the D (6 bases). Sample: memory T cells sorted from blood. The clonotype was recovered from a man aged 18 to 29 in good health. CDR3 nucleotide sequence: TGCAGTGGGGCCACAGGGTTGGATGGCTACACCTTC. Amino acids: CSGATGLDGYTF.